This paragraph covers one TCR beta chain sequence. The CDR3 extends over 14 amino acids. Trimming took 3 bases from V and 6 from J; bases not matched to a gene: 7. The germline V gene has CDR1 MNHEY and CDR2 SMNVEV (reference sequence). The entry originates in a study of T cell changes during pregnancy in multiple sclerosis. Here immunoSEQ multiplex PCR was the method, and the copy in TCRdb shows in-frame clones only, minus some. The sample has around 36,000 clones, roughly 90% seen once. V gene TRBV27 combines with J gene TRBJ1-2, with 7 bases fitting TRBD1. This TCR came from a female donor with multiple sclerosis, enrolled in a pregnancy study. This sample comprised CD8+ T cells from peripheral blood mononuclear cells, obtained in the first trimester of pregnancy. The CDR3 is CASSFTGQSDGYTF. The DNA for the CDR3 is TGTGCCAGCAGTTTTACGGGACAGTCCGATGGCTACACCTTC.